This note documents a single T cell receptor (beta chain) sequence. Here immunoSEQ multiplex PCR was the method, and the copy in TCRdb shows in-frame clones only, minus some. The repertoire has roughly 240,000 clones, about 83% of them found once; the top ten carry 2.6%. This record belongs to a study of cytomegalovirus exposure and HLA in healthy donors. V was pared by 6 bases and J by 5 bases, with 8 bases of the junction left unmatched. Germline V lookup: CDR1 LNHDA, CDR2 SQIVND (reference sequence). The CDR3 is 14 amino acids. The chain is built from TRBV19 and TRBJ1-1; TRBD1 agrees at 8 bases. The receptor's source is a man aged 18-30 years in good health and CMV-seronegative. Sequences were obtained from PBMCs. This CDR3 is CASREQGDVTEAFF. The CDR3 coding sequence is TGTGCCAGTAGGGAACAGGGGGATGTGACTGAAGCTTTCTTT.